One and the same sample provided the 29 T cell receptor beta chains below, sequenced in a study of OX40 agonist ivuxolimab in advanced cancers. Sequencing used immunoSEQ multiplex PCR; TCRdb keeps in-frame clones, though not all of them. The sample shows some 70,000 clones, about 91% of them seen only once. The sample was CD4+ or CD8+ T cells sorted from blood, taken in a trial of the OX40 agonist ivuxolimab. The receptors shown here come from an adult with an advanced solid tumor such as melanoma, head and neck, liver or kidney cancer.

This sequence joins TRBV5-1 and TRBJ2-3; 13 bases fit TRBD2. Germline CDR1 reads SGHRS; CDR2 reads YFSETQ. J gave up 2 bases and V 4 bases, and 4 bases lay outside the gene matches. CDR3 length: 16 residues. This chain's CDR3 is CASSTGTSGTTDTQYF. DNA of the CDR3: TGCGCCAGCAGCACCGGGACTAGCGGGACCACAGATACGCAGTATTTT.

This chain links TRBV5-1 with TRBJ2-5; 10 bases map to TRBD1. Losses at the gene ends were 3 bases for V and 7 bases for J; bases not matched to a gene: 6. CDR1 is SGHRS and CDR2 is YFSETQ in the germline V gene. CDR3 size: 14 residues. The CDR3 spells CASSWGQGMGTQYF. The CDR3 DNA reads TGCGCCAGCAGCTGGGGACAGGGGATGGGGACCCAGTACTTC.

The chain recombines TRBV4-1 with TRBJ1-2; 8 nucleotides line up with TRBD1. Germline CDR1 reads MGHRA; CDR2 reads YSYEKL. Germline trimming cut 7 bases from V and 3 bases from J; bases unmatched to any gene: 7. The CDR3 is 14 residues long. CDR3: CASTPGQGHYGYTF. CDR3 DNA: TGCGCCAGCACCCCTGGACAGGGCCACTATGGCTACACCTTC.

The J gene is TRBJ1-1, the V gene TRBV11-3; no firm D call. CDR1 is SGHNT and CDR2 is YENEEA in the germline V gene. Between the trimmed V and J ends, which lost 4 bases and 6 bases, there was a span of 18 bases. The CDR3 runs 15 residues. CDR3 protein: CASSSGRTSGAEAFF. CDR3 sequence (DNA): TGTGCCAGCAGCTCCGGGCGGACCTCTGGGGCTGAAGCTTTCTTT.

The chain recombines TRBV6-5 with TRBJ2-5; D tentatively fits TRBD1 or TRBD2 (6 bases each). CDR3 length equals 14 residues. The germline V and J ends were trimmed by 0 bases and 5 bases, with 10 bases remaining between them. Germline V gene sequence: CDR1 MNHEY, CDR2 SVGAGI. In DNA form, the CDR3 reads TGTGCCAGCAGTTACTCGGGGGGCCCTGAGACCCAGTACTTC. Translation: CASSYSGGPETQYF.

The chain combines TRBV9 with TRBJ2-3; possible D gene TRBD2, 7 bases. Trimming shortened V by 0 bases and J by 5 bases, and 16 bases separated the two germline ends. Germline V lookup: CDR1 SGDLS, CDR2 YYNGEE. The CDR3 consists of 16 residues. The CDR3 here is CASSVGGGGPGDTQYF. For the CDR3, the DNA is TGTGCCAGCAGCGTAGGAGGGGGAGGGCCTGGAGATACGCAGTATTTT.

Only one count was recorded for this clone. The chain has TRBV15 and TRBJ2-5; D is unresolved. Trimming took 1 base from V and 2 from J, leaving 14 bases between them. Germline V lookup: CDR1 LNHNV, CDR2 YYDKDF (reference sequence). The CDR3 spans 16 residues. The CDR3 reads CATSRGPYELQETQYF. In DNA form, the CDR3 reads TGTGCCACCAGCAGAGGGCCCTACGAGTTACAAGAGACCCAGTACTTC.

The chain links TRBV5-4 to TRBJ2-5; the match to TRBD2 covers 11 bases. After removal of 0 bases from V and 5 bases from J, the junction contained 3 bases not matched to a gene. The CDR3 extends over 15 amino acids. Germline V gene lookup returns CDR1 SGHNT and CDR2 YYREEE (reference sequence). In DNA, the CDR3 is TGTGCCAGCAGCTTGGGGCTAGCGGGAGGCGAGACCCAGTACTTC. It codes for CASSLGLAGGETQYF. Drawing the rest from reference TRBV5-4 and TRBJ2-5, the complete variable domain is ETGVTQSPTHLIKTRGQQVTLRCSSQSGHNTVSWYQQALGQGPQFIFQYYREEENGRGNFPPRFSGLQFPNYSSELNVNALELDDSALYLCASSLGLAGGETQYFGPGTRLLVL.

This chain links TRBV11-2 with TRBJ1-4, with D possibly TRBD1 on 5 matching bases. Trimming removed 0 bases from V and 4 bases from J, with 9 bases in between. The CDR3 has 15 amino acids. CDR1 is SGHAT, CDR2 FQNNGV, per germline. The CDR3 DNA reads TGTGCCAGCAGCTTAGAGGTGACAGATAATGAAAAACTGTTTTTT. Its translation: CASSLEVTDNEKLFF.

The chain has TRBV9 and TRBJ2-3, with 10 bases identical to TRBD2. The CDR3 has 14 amino acids. Germline CDR1 and CDR2: SGDLS and YYNGEE. Germline trimming cut 4 bases from V and 5 bases from J; bases unmatched to any gene: 4. The chain's CDR3 is CASSSRTSGDTQYF. For the CDR3, the DNA is TGTGCCAGCAGCTCCCGGACTAGCGGAGATACGCAGTATTTT.

The table lists this clone with a few counts. This chain joins TRBV11-2 and TRBJ2-1; D unclear. This CDR3 has 16 residues. The V gene's germline CDR1 is SGHAT and CDR2 FQNNGV. Trimming took 2 bases from V and 7 from J, leaving 18 bases between them. CDR3 sequence (DNA): TGTGCCAGCAGCTTAATCGTATCCGGGTCCACAAATGAGCAGTTCTTC. As protein: CASSLIVSGSTNEQFF.

The rearrangement links TRBV2 to TRBJ2-5; 13 positions match TRBD2. Germline V gene data show CDR1 as SNHLY and CDR2 as FYNNEI. After removal of 5 bases from V and 6 bases from J, the junction contained 15 bases not matched to a gene. The CDR3 is made up of 18 amino acids. The CDR3 reads CASSLTGLAGEPMKTQYF. The CDR3, as DNA: TGTGCCAGCAGTTTAACCGGACTAGCGGGGGAACCAATGAAGACCCAGTACTTC.

This clone was observed a single time. The chain links TRBV4-1 to TRBJ2-3; 9 bases fit TRBD2. Looked up from germline, CDR1 is MGHRA and CDR2 is YSYEKL. V gave up 0 bases and J gave up 0 bases; unmatched junction bases: 7. This CDR3 contains 18 residues. The CDR3, as DNA: TGCGCCAGCAGCCAAGAGGTAGCGGGGGCCACTAGCACAGATACGCAGTATTTT. Residues: CASSQEVAGATSTDTQYF.

This chain uses TRBV5-1 with TRBJ1-5, with 8 bases matching TRBD1. The CDR3 length is 15 residues. From germline, CDR1 is SGHRS and CDR2 YFSETQ. Trimming took 6 bases from V and 7 from J; bases not matched to a gene: 12. CDR3 in amino acids: CASTPTDRGEQPQHF. As DNA, the CDR3 is TGCGCCAGCACCCCAACCGACAGGGGAGAACAGCCCCAGCATTTT.

The V call is TRBV25-1, the J call TRBJ2-1; the D gene is possibly TRBD2 (7 bases). Germline CDR1 MGHDK, CDR2 SYGVNS. V shed 3 bases and J shed 3 bases, with 12 bases lying between them. The CDR3 is 15 residues long. CDR3 loop: CASSEGGGFYNEQFF. CDR3 sequence (DNA): TGTGCCAGCAGTGAGGGGGGGGGCTTCTACAATGAGCAGTTCTTC.

This clone was seen a few times. The chain couples TRBV29-1 to TRBJ1-1; D uncertain. The V and J ends lost 4 bases and 4 bases respectively, with 16 bases between them. This CDR3 region has 14 residues. Germline V gene lookup returns CDR1 SQVTM and CDR2 ANQGSEA. CDR3 sequence reads: CSVVASHSVTEAFF. The CDR3 nucleotides are TGCAGCGTTGTTGCCAGCCACTCGGTCACTGAAGCTTTCTTT. Drawing the rest from reference TRBV29-1 and TRBJ1-1, the complete variable domain is SAVISQKPSRDICQRGTSLTIQCQVDSQVTMMFWYRQQPGQSLTLIATANQGSEATYESGFVIDKFPISRPNLTFSTLTVSNMSPEDSSIYLCSVVASHSVTEAFFGQGTRLTVV.

The rearrangement joins TRBV20-1 to TRBJ2-7; perhaps D is TRBD1 or TRBD2 (5 bases each). V lost 5 bases to trimming and J lost 6 bases, with 11 bases between them. This CDR3 comprises 11 residues. The V gene's germline CDR1 is DFQATT and CDR2 SNEGSKA (reference sequence). CDR3 sequence: CSAARGGEQYF. CDR3 nucleotide sequence: TGCAGTGCTGCCCGTGGGGGCGAGCAGTACTTC.

This clone was detected once. The chain is built from TRBV12-5 and TRBJ2-5; D is perhaps TRBD1 (6 bases). The CDR3 is made up of 14 amino acids. Germline-derived CDR1 and CDR2 are LGHNT and FRNRAP. Trimming left V 6 bases short and J 2 bases short, with 13 bases between. Here the CDR3 DNA reads TGTGCTAGTGGGCCTCGGACAGCACAAGAGACCCAGTACTTC. Amino acids: CASGPRTAQETQYF.

The chain combines TRBV19 with TRBJ2-2; D is undetermined. The CDR3 totals 15 residues. The germline V gene encodes CDR1 LNHDA and CDR2 SQIVND (reference sequence). The V and J ends lost 2 bases and 4 bases respectively, with 11 bases between them. The CDR3 DNA reads TGTGCCAGTAGTATAACGGGCCCGCTCACCGGGGAGCTGTTTTTT. The encoded protein is CASSITGPLTGELFF.

The J gene is TRBJ1-5, the V gene TRBV5-6, with TRBD1 matching 7 bases. V was pared by 0 bases and J by 4 bases, with 4 bases of the junction left unmatched. The germline V gene encodes CDR1 SGHDT and CDR2 YYEEEE. The CDR3 loop spans 15 amino acids. The CDR3 DNA sequence: TGTGCCAGCAGCTTGGACAGGGGAGGAAATCAGCCCCAGCATTTT. Its translation: CASSLDRGGNQPQHF.

The chain is built from TRBV10-3 and TRBJ2-3; no clear D gene. Germline V gene sequence: CDR1 ENHRY, CDR2 SYGVKD. The CDR3 length is 13 residues. V was cut by 4 bases and J by 6 bases, with 11 bases left in between. The CDR3 is CAISGEVPDTQYF. The CDR3 DNA reads as TGTGCCATCAGTGGAGAGGTCCCGGATACGCAGTATTTT.

This sequence joins TRBV7-8 and TRBJ2-7, with a tentative D call TRBD2 (6 bases). The CDR3 is made up of 14 amino acids. Germline CDR1 is SGHVS and CDR2 is FQNEAQ. Trimming took 6 bases from V and 2 from J, leaving 14 bases between them. The CDR3 DNA is TGTGCCAGCAGGGGGGGACGGACGACCTACGAGCAGTACTTC. Amino acid sequence: CASRGGRTTYEQYF.

V gene TRBV29-1 combines with J gene TRBJ1-5; 7 nucleotides line up with TRBD1. The CDR3 extends over 13 amino acids. With 4 bases clipped from V and 7 bases from J, the junction kept 7 bases outside the gene matches. CDR1 and CDR2 from the germline V gene are SQVTM and ANQGSEA. CDR3 sequence reads: CSVAGTEEQPQHF. CDR3 nucleotide sequence: TGCAGCGTTGCTGGGACAGAGGAGCAGCCCCAGCATTTT.

This chain joins TRBV7-9 and TRBJ1-1; D is ambiguous. The CDR3 spans 14 residues. The V gene lost 5 bases and the J gene lost 0 bases, with 10 bases spanning the gap. Germline loops: CDR1 SEHNR, CDR2 FQNEAQ (reference sequence). This CDR3 is CASSPDGMNTEAFF. CDR3 DNA: TGTGCCAGCAGCCCTGACGGAATGAACACTGAAGCTTTCTTT.

The chain links TRBV4-1 to TRBJ1-2; D is possibly TRBD1 (5 bases). The CDR3 is made up of 14 amino acids. Germline V gene lookup returns CDR1 MGHRA and CDR2 YSYEKL. V shed 1 base and J shed 6 bases, with 12 bases lying between them. CDR3 protein: CASSQGTGRDGYTF. The DNA for the CDR3 is TGCGCCAGCAGCCAAGGCACAGGTCGGGATGGCTACACCTTC.

The rearrangement uses TRBV7-9 and TRBJ1-2; no reliable D call. From germline, CDR1 is SEHNR and CDR2 FQNEAQ (reference sequence). This CDR3 has 12 residues. V dropped 3 bases and J dropped 6 bases, with 8 bases sitting between them. The CDR3 region is CASSFSGDGYTF. The CDR3 DNA sequence: TGTGCCAGCAGCTTCTCTGGGGATGGCTACACCTTC.

This clone was recorded only once. This chain uses TRBV2 with TRBJ1-5; 8 bases match TRBD1. Trimming took 6 bases from V and 4 from J; bases not matched to a gene: 5. This CDR3 has 14 residues. Germline V lookup: CDR1 SNHLY, CDR2 FYNNEI. CDR3 coding DNA: TGTGCCAGCAGGGAACAGGGGGGAAATCAGCCCCAGCATTTT. It encodes CASREQGGNQPQHF.

The chain recombines TRBV18 with TRBJ1-1, with a weak D call TRBD1 (5 bases). V was cut by 2 bases and J by 0 bases, with 19 bases left in between. The CDR3 is made up of 18 amino acids. Germline V gene data show CDR1 as KGHSH and CDR2 as LQKENI. The CDR3 loop is CASSPKGTSGGLNTEAFF. CDR3 DNA sequence: TGTGCCAGCTCACCAAAAGGAACATCGGGGGGGTTGAACACTGAAGCTTTCTTT. Combining the CDR3 with reference TRBV18 and TRBJ1-1 gives the whole variable domain NAGVMQNPRHLVRRRGQEARLRCSPMKGHSHVYWYRQLPEEGLKFMVYLQKENIIDESGMPKERFSAEFPKEGPSILRIQQVVRGDSAAYFCASSPKGTSGGLNTEAFFGQGTRLTVV.

The chain's CDR3 is CASRREGGNSPLHF. The CDR3 coding sequence is TGTGCCAGTAGAAGGGAGGGAGGAAATTCACCCCTCCACTTT. The V gene is TRBV19, the J gene TRBJ1-6; D not certain. The CDR3 is 14 amino acids. Germline assignment: CDR1 LNHDA and CDR2 SQIVND (reference sequence). Trimming left V 6 bases short and J 7 bases short, with 13 bases between.